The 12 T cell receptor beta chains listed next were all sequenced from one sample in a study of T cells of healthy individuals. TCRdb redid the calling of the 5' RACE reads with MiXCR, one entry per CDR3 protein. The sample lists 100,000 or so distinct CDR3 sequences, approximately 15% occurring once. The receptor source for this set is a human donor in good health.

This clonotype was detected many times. The CDR3 loop reads CASSPEGGLELDSPLHF. In nucleotides, the CDR3 is TGCGCCAGCAGCCCAGAGGGGGGACTTGAGCTTGATTCACCCCTCCACTTT. This rearrangement joins TRBV4-1 to TRBJ1-6; tentative D call: TRBD1 (6 bases). The CDR3 runs 17 residues. Trimming pared 4 bases from V and 8 bases from J, leaving 21 bases between. Germline V gene lookup returns CDR1 MGHRA and CDR2 YSYEKL.

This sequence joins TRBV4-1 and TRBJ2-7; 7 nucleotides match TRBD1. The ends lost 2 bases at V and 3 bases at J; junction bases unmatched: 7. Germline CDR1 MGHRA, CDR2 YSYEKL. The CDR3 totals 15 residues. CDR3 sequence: CASSQTGTDLYEQYF. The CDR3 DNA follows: TGCGCCAGCAGCCAAACCGGGACAGACCTCTACGAGCAGTACTTC.

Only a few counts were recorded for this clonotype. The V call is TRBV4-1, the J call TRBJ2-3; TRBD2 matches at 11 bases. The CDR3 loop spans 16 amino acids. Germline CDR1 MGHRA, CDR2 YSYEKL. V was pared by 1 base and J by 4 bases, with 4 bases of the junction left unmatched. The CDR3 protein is CASSQASGGPSDTQYF. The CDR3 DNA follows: TGCGCCAGCAGCCAAGCTAGCGGGGGGCCTTCAGATACGCAGTATTTT.

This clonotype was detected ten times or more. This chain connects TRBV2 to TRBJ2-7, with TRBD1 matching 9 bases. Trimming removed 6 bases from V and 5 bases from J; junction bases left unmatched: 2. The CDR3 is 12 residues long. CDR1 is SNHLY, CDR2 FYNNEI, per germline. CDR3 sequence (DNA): TGTGCCAGCAGCGGGACAGGGAACGAGCAGTACTTC. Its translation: CASSGTGNEQYF.

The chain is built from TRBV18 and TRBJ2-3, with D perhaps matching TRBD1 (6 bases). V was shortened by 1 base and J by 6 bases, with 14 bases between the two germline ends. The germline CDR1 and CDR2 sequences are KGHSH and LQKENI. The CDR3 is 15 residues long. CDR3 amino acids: CASSPLRTALDTQYF. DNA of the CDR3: TGTGCCAGCTCACCACTAAGGACAGCCCTGGATACGCAGTATTTT. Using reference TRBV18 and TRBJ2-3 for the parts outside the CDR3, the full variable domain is NAGVMQNPRHLVRRRGQEARLRCSPMKGHSHVYWYRQLPEEGLKFMVYLQKENIIDESGMPKERFSAEFPKEGPSILRIQQVVRGDSAAYFCASSPLRTALDTQYFGPGTRLTVL.

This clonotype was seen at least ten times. Here the CDR3 DNA reads TGTGCCAGCAGCGAAACAGGGCCCCCGGAGGGAAAACTGTTTTTT. Its translation is CASSETGPPEGKLFF. The chain combines TRBV7-2 with TRBJ1-4; perhaps TRBD1 as D (6 bases). Germline-derived CDR1 and CDR2 are SGHTA and FQGNSA. CDR3 size: 15 residues. V was clipped by 5 bases and J by 10 bases, with 20 bases between them.

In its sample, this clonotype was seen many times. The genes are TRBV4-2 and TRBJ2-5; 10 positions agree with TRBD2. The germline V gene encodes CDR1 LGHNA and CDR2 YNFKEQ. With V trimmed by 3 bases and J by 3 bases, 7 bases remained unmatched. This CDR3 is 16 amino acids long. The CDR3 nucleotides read TGTGCCAGCAGCCACCTAGCGGGGGCGCCAAAAGAGACCCAGTACTTC. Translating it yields CASSHLAGAPKETQYF.

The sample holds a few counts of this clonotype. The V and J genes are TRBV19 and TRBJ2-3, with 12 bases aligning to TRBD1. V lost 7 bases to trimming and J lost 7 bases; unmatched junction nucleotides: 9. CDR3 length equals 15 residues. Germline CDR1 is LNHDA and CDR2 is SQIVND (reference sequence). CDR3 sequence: CASTTGTGGWNTQYF. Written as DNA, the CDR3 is TGTGCCAGTACCACAGGGACAGGGGGCTGGAATACGCAGTATTTT.

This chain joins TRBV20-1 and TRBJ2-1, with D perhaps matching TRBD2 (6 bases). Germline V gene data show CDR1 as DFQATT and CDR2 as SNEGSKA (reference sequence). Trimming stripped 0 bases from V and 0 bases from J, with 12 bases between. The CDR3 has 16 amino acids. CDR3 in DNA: TGCAGTGCTAGAGATTTTGGAGCGGGCTCCTACAATGAGCAGTTCTTC. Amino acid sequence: CSARDFGAGSYNEQFF.

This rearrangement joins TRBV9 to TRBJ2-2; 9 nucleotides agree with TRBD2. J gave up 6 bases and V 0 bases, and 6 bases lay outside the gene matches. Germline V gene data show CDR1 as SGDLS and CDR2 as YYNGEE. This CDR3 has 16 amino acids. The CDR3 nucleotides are TGTGCCAGCAGCGTAGGCCTAGCGGGACGGGCCGGGGAGCTGTTTTTT. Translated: CASSVGLAGRAGELFF.

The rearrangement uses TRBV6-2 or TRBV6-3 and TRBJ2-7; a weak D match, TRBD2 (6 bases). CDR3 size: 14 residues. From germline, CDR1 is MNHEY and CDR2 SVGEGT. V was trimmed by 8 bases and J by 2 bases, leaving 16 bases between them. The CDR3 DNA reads TGTGCCAGCGGGAGCGGAGGGAGGACCTACGAGCAGTACTTC. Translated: CASGSGGRTYEQYF.

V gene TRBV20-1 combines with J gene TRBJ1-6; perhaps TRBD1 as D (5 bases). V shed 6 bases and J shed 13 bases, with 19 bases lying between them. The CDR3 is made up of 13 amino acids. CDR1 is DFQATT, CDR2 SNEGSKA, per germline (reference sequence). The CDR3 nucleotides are TGCAGTGCCGACCCCGGGACGGAGCCGCCCCTCCACTTT. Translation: CSADPGTEPPLHF.